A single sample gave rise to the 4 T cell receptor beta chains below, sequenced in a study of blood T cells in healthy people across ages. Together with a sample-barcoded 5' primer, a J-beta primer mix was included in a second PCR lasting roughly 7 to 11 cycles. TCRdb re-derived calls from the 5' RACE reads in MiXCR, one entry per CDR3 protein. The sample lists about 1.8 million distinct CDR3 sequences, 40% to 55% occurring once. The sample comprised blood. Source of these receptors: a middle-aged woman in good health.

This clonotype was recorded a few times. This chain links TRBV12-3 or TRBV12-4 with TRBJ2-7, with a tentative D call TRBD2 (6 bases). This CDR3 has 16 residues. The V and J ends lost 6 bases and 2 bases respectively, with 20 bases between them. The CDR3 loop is CASSYLMGGPPYEQYF. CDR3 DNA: TGTGCCAGCAGCTACCTGATGGGGGGTCCCCCCTACGAGCAGTACTTC.

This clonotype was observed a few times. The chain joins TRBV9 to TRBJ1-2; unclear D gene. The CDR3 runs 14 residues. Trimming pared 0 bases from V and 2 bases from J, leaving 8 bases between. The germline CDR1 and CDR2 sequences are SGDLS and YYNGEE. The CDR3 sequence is CASSVGDTNYGYTF. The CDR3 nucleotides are TGTGCCAGCAGCGTAGGTGACACCAACTATGGCTACACCTTC.

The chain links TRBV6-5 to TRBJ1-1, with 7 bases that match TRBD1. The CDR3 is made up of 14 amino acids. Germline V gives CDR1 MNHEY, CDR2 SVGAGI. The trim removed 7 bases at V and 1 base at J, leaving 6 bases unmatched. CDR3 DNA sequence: TGTGCCAGCACTAACAGGGGATCGAACACTGAAGCTTTCTTT. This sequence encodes CASTNRGSNTEAFF.

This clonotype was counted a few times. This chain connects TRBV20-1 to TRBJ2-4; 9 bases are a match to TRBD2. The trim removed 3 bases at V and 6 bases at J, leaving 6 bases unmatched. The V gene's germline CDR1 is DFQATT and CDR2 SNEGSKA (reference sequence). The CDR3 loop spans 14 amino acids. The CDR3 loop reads CSARSGGSTNIQYF. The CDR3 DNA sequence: TGCAGTGCTAGGAGCGGGGGGTCGACAAACATTCAGTACTTC.